This entry is about one TCR beta chain. The antigen is undetermined. For the second PCR, which ran for about 7 to 12 cycles, a sample-barcoded 5' primer and a J-beta primer mix were used. From each sample, at least 2.5 million paired-end reads containing CDR3 were obtained. TCRdb independently ran MiXCR on the 5' RACE reads; one entry per CDR3 protein. The table shows about 1.6 million distinct CDR3 sequences, with 30% to 35% occurring only once. This sample is drawn from a study of blood T cells in healthy people across ages. Study context: Through template switching, about one barcoded beta molecule was captured per two T cells, as measured in model experiments.

Germline V CDR1 and CDR2: MNHEY, SMNVEV (reference sequence). This CDR3 comprises 14 residues. Deletions cut 0 bases from V and 1 base from J, with 5 bases between. No fewer than 5.5 micrograms of total RNA were isolated from every sample. Findings of the study overall: Underestimates were what the diversity estimates from one million T cells were considered to be.

The sequenced sample consisted of blood. This receptor was obtained from a woman aged 25 to 39 in good health. This rearrangement joins TRBV27 to TRBJ2-3; no firm D call. CDR3 nucleotides: TGTGCCAGCAGTTTATCAATTCGCACAGATACGCAGTATTTT. This codes for CASSLSIRTDTQYF.